A selection of T cell receptor beta chains follows, all from one sample in a study of CD8 T cells in ankylosing spondylitis. TCRdb re-called the 5' RACE reads with MiXCR, one entry per CDR3 protein. The data hold fewer than 350,000 distinct CDR3 sequences, with approximately 10% observed a single time. Sequencing was performed on blood, either unsorted or a sorted T cell fraction (not recorded which). The receptors derive from a female donor with ankylosing spondylitis or in good health (not recorded which). The CDR3 runs from the conserved cysteine through the conserved F or W. Each record gives: clone size, D gene, V gene, J gene, CDR3 DNA, CDR3 protein. D genes are given only for firm matches. Not every row has a clone size; where given, it reads once, few, many or a size class.

NA,NA,TRBV7-8,TRBJ2-2,TGTGCCAGCAGCTTAGTGAGTTCGCGGACTGTGAACACCGGGGAGCTGTTTTTT,CASSLVSSRTVNTGELFF
NA,NA,TRBV10-2,TRBJ2-1,TGCGCCGCCGGACCGTCTGGTGAGCAGTTCTTC,CAAGPSGEQFF
few,NA,TRBV5-1,TRBJ2-6,TGCGCCAGCGGACAGACCTCCTCTGGGGCCAACGTCCTGACTTTC,CASGQTSSGANVLTF
few,TRBD1,TRBV3-1,TRBJ1-2,TGTGCCAGCAGCCCCATTAGGACAGGGGGCTATGGCTACACCTTC,CASSPIRTGGYGYTF
many,NA,TRBV30,TRBJ2-5,TGTGCCTGGAGCCCCCGAACCTTCGGCTACCAAGAGACCCAGTACTTC,CAWSPRTFGYQETQYF
many,TRBD1,TRBV9,TRBJ2-1,TGTGCCAGCAGCGGCACAGGGGGAGAGGGCAATGAGCAGTTCTTC,CASSGTGGEGNEQFF
many,TRBD1,TRBV29-1,TRBJ2-1,TGCAGCGCGAGGGACAGGGATTGGAGTGAGCAGTTCTTC,CSARDRDWSEQFF
many,TRBD2,TRBV5-1,TRBJ2-1,TGCGCCAGCAGCGACCTACCTAGCGGGAGCGGGGGGCACCAGTTCTTC,CASSDLPSGSGGHQFF
NA,NA,TRBV7-2,TRBJ1-5,TGTGCCAGCAGCCTCGACAGGAGCTATAATCAGCCCCAGCATTTT,CASSLDRSYNQPQHF
many,TRBD2,TRBV20-1,TRBJ2-7,TGCAGTGTCGACGGTACTAGCGGTAACCCCGGTTACGAGCAGTACTTC,CSVDGTSGNPGYEQYF
many,TRBD1,TRBV28,TRBJ1-1,TGTGCCAGCAGGCCCTCGGACAGGGCGAACACTGAAGCTTTCTTT,CASRPSDRANTEAFF
few,NA,TRBV9,TRBJ2-1,TGTGCCAGCAGCGTAGAATCGGGGGGCTATGAGCAGTTCTTC,CASSVESGGYEQFF
few,NA,TRBV28,TRBJ2-1,TGTGCCAGCAGTTTATTATTCGGCAATGAGCAGTTCTTC,CASSLLFGNEQFF
many,TRBD2,TRBV5-1,TRBJ2-7,TGCGCCAGCACGGACGGGCCACTAGCGGGAAAGCTGTCCTACGAGCAGTACTTC,CASTDGPLAGKLSYEQYF
few,NA,TRBV20-1,TRBJ2-7,TGCAGTGCTAGAGGGTCTCCGGGGAAGTCCTACGAGCAGTACTTC,CSARGSPGKSYEQYF
many,TRBD1,TRBV7-2,TRBJ1-1,TGTGCCAGCAGTCGATCAGGGGGAATGAACACTGAAGCTTTCTTT,CASSRSGGMNTEAFF
many,NA,TRBV20-1,TRBJ2-3,TGCAGTGCGCACCCCCAAGGGTCGATCGAACCAACGCAGTATTTT,CSAHPQGSIEPTQYF
many,NA,TRBV4-2,TRBJ1-4,TGTGCCAGCAGCCAAGAGGCCGGGACAAAGGAAAGGAAACTGTTTTTT,CASSQEAGTKERKLFF
NA,TRBD2,TRBV9,TRBJ2-6,TGTGCCAGCAGCGTCCGGGGGGCTGGGGCCAACGTCCTGACTTTC,CASSVRGAGANVLTF
few,TRBD1,TRBV7-9,TRBJ1-3,TGTGCCAGCAGCCTTCGGACAGGGGAATCTGGAAACACCATATATTTT,CASSLRTGESGNTIYF
NA,NA,TRBV6-2/TRBV6-3,TRBJ1-5,TGTGCCAGCAGTCGGGGTCAGCCCCAGCATTTT,CASSRGQPQHF
many,NA,TRBV7-2,TRBJ2-5,TGTGCCAGCAGCTTAGATTCAGGGACCCAGTACTTC,CASSLDSGTQYF
NA,NA,TRBV4-3,TRBJ1-1,TGCGCCAGCAGCCAAGCTCCAGGGATGATGTTAACTGAAGCTTTCTTT,CASSQAPGMMLTEAFF
NA,TRBD1,TRBV27,TRBJ2-7,TGTGCCAGCAGACGAGGGACAGAGCCCTACGAGCAGTACTTC,CASRRGTEPYEQYF
few,NA,TRBV20-1,TRBJ1-2,TGCAGTGCTAGCCCCACTATAGGACGGGACGGCTACACCTTC,CSASPTIGRDGYTF
NA,TRBD1,TRBV6-1,TRBJ1-1,TGTGCCAGCAGAGACAGGGGGCTAACTGAAGCTTTCTTT,CASRDRGLTEAFF
few,NA,TRBV2,TRBJ1-1,TGTGCCAGCAGTGCCAACGGGGGCCTTTGGACTGAAGCTTTCTTT,CASSANGGLWTEAFF
many,TRBD1,TRBV6-2/TRBV6-3,TRBJ2-2,TGTGCCAGCAGTTTGGGGACAGGGGGACGACTCGGGGAGCTGTTTTTT,CASSLGTGGRLGELFF
few,TRBD2,TRBV5-1,TRBJ2-3,TGCGCCAGCAGCTCCTACCCTAGCGGGAGGGCTTTACCTAGCACAGATACGCAGTATTTT,CASSSYPSGRALPSTDTQYF
few,NA,TRBV5-1,TRBJ2-2,TGCGCCAGCAGCTTGAGGGGCGCATCCGGCGGGGAGCTGTTTTTT,CASSLRGASGGELFF
many,NA,TRBV27,TRBJ1-1,TGTGCCAGCAGCCGACTTGGGGGAGACACTGAAGCTTTCTTT,CASSRLGGDTEAFF
NA,NA,TRBV29-1,TRBJ1-4,TGCAGCGTTGGAAATCAAAGACTGTTTTTT,CSVGNQRLFF
NA,NA,TRBV6-1,TRBJ2-4,TGTGCCAGCGTCGGGGCAACGTTAGCCAAAAACATTCAGTACTTC,CASVGATLAKNIQYF
many,NA,TRBV20-1,TRBJ1-6,TGCAGTGCTGGGGCAGGAAATAATTCACCCCTCCACTTT,CSAGAGNNSPLHF
NA,TRBD1,TRBV18,TRBJ2-7,TGTACCAGCTCACCGAGGACAGGGGACTACGAGCAGTACTTC,CTSSPRTGDYEQYF
once,NA,TRBV7-9,TRBJ2-3,TGTGCCAGCAGACCGATTAACACAGATACGCAGTATTTT,CASRPINTDTQYF
few,NA,TRBV20-1,TRBJ2-3,TGCAGTGCTAGGAGGGGGGCGACGCAGTATTTT,CSARRGATQYF
few,NA,TRBV30,TRBJ1-1,TGTGCCTGGAGGGCGGACACTGAAGCTTTCTTT,CAWRADTEAFF
many,NA,TRBV6-5,TRBJ2-7,TGTGCCAGCAGTTACTCTACAGGTTTATCCTCCTACGAGCAGTACTTC,CASSYSTGLSSYEQYF
NA,NA,TRBV18,TRBJ1-1,TGTGCCAGCTCACCACGGGAAATCACTGAAGCTTTCTTT,CASSPREITEAFF
many,TRBD1,TRBV11-2,TRBJ2-4,TGTGCCAGCAGCCACCGGACAGGGGGTTTAAACATTCAGTACTTC,CASSHRTGGLNIQYF
many,NA,TRBV20-1,TRBJ1-6,TGCAGTGCTAGAGCCCCCGCTGGTAATTCACCCCTCCACTTT,CSARAPAGNSPLHF
many,TRBD2,TRBV28,TRBJ2-3,TGTGCCAGCAGCCGCACCTTGAGCGGGGGGACAGATACGCAGTATTTT,CASSRTLSGGTDTQYF
NA,NA,TRBV11-3,TRBJ2-2,TGTGCCAGCAGCTTAACGCGGCAGGGGTACACCGGGGAGCTGTTTTTT,CASSLTRQGYTGELFF
NA,NA,TRBV5-6,TRBJ2-2,TGTGCCAGCAGTTCAGCGGCGGTTAACACCGGGGAGCTGTTTTTT,CASSSAAVNTGELFF
NA,NA,TRBV7-2,TRBJ2-3,TGTGCCAACAGACCGGGACATAACACAGATACGCAGTATTTT,CANRPGHNTDTQYF
many,NA,TRBV20-1,TRBJ2-2,TGCAGTGCTAGATCGAGGACTTCAGCCGGGGAGCTGTTTTTT,CSARSRTSAGELFF
NA,NA,TRBV6-4,TRBJ2-1,TGTGCCAGCAGTTTACAGGGAAGGGGTTACAATGAGCAGTTCTTC,CASSLQGRGYNEQFF
many,NA,TRBV13,TRBJ2-2,TGTGCCAGCAGCTTAAAACCGGGAGAGCTGTTTTTT,CASSLKPGELFF
many,NA,TRBV28,TRBJ1-1,TGTGCCAGCAGAATACTAGGGGTTGAAGCTTTCTTT,CASRILGVEAFF